The 19 T cell receptor beta chains below were found in one sample sequenced in a study of blood T cell repertoires in COVID-19. Measured with immunoSEQ multiplex PCR; TCRdb has only the in-frame clones, and not every one. The table lists tens of thousands of clones, 75% to 90% of them singletons. The sequencing input was peripheral blood. Receptors were obtained from a man at least 80 years old with acute or convalescent COVID-19.

The chain carries TRBV6-2 or TRBV6-3 and TRBJ2-7, with 9 bases lining up with TRBD2. CDR1 and CDR2 from the germline V gene are MNHEY and SVGEGT. The CDR3 consists of 13 residues. Trimming at V came to 8 bases and at J to 1 base, leaving 3 bases not matched to a gene. CDR3 in amino acids: CASGLAGSYEQYF. For the CDR3, the DNA is TGTGCCAGCGGCCTAGCGGGGTCCTACGAGCAGTACTTC.

The CDR3 loop reads CASSYRTGADTGELFF. For the CDR3, the DNA is TGTGCCAGCAGTTACAGGACAGGGGCCGACACCGGGGAGCTGTTTTTT. This chain links TRBV6-5 with TRBJ2-2, with 9 bases aligning to TRBD1. This CDR3 has 16 amino acids. Germline values: CDR1 MNHEY, CDR2 SVGAGI. The ends lost 2 bases at V and 3 bases at J; junction bases unmatched: 4.

The V gene is TRBV28, the J gene TRBJ2-3; 12 bases match TRBD2. Looked up from germline, CDR1 is MDHEN and CDR2 is SYDVKM. The CDR3 covers 14 residues. V shed 10 bases, J shed 4 bases, and the junction held 6 bases outside the gene matches. CDR3 in DNA: TGTGCCACCCAGACTAGCGGGAGATCAGATACGCAGTATTTT. It is translated as CATQTSGRSDTQYF.

The CDR3 DNA follows: TGTGCCAGCAGCTTGAGGACTAGCGGGGACTACGAGCAGTACTTC. Residues: CASSLRTSGDYEQYF. The chain employs TRBV7-2 and TRBJ2-7; 12 bases map to TRBD2. CDR3 length: 15 amino acids. The germline CDR1 and CDR2 sequences are SGHTA and FQGNSA. Trimming cost V 3 bases and J 3 bases; bases outside gene matches: 3.

This sequence joins TRBV5-1 and TRBJ1-3; possibly TRBD1 for D (6 bases). Trimming took 4 bases from V and 0 from J, leaving 11 bases between them. The germline CDR1 and CDR2 sequences are SGHRS and YFSETQ. The CDR3 has 15 amino acids. CDR3 bases: TGCGCCAGCAGCATCGGACAGCACTCTGGAAACACCATATATTTT. This gives the protein CASSIGQHSGNTIYF. The variable domain in full, with the rest retrieved from reference TRBV5-1 and TRBJ1-3, is KAGVTQTPRYLIKTRGQQVTLSCSPISGHRSVSWYQQTPGQGLQFLFEYFSETQRNKGNFPGRFSGRQFSNSRSEMNVSTLELGDSALYLCASSIGQHSGNTIYFGEGSWLTVV.

The CDR3 loop reads CASSQEGALNTEAFF. The CDR3 region has the DNA TGCGCCAGCAGCCAAGAGGGGGCGTTGAACACTGAAGCTTTCTTT. J is TRBJ1-1 and V is TRBV4-1; a possible D gene is TRBD1 (6 bases). The CDR3 length is 15 residues. CDR1 and CDR2 from the germline V gene are MGHRA and YSYEKL. The V end lost 0 bases, the J end lost 0 bases, and 8 bases lay between the germline ends.

This clone was seen more than once but under ten times. The V call is TRBV4-1, the J call TRBJ2-6; no clear D. V was cut by 4 bases and J by 0 bases, with 10 bases left in between. This CDR3 has 16 residues. Germline CDR1 is MGHRA and CDR2 is YSYEKL. The CDR3 DNA reads as TGCGCCAGCAGCCCTAGACCGATCTCTGGGGCCAACGTCCTGACTTTC. Translation gives CASSPRPISGANVLTF.

The V call is TRBV7-2, the J call TRBJ1-3, with TRBD1 matching 8 bases. The junction had 4 bases not matched to a gene; V was cut back by 4 bases and J by 2 bases. Germline V gene lookup returns CDR1 SGHTA and CDR2 FQGNSA. This CDR3 is built from 15 residues. CDR3 nucleotide sequence: TGTGCCAGCAGCTCCAGGGGGCCCACTGGAAACACCATATATTTT. Encoded protein: CASSSRGPTGNTIYF.

The genes are TRBV6-5 and TRBJ1-2, with 8 bases fitting TRBD1. CDR3 length equals 14 residues. Germline assignment: CDR1 MNHEY and CDR2 SVGAGI. Unmatched junction bases numbered 9, after V lost 5 bases and J lost 7 bases. The CDR3: CASSPRGQGAGYTF. The CDR3 bases are TGTGCCAGCAGTCCCCGAGGGCAGGGGGCTGGCTACACCTTC.

V and J are TRBV10-3 and TRBJ2-5; TRBD2 is a possible D gene (7 bases). The germline V gene has CDR1 ENHRY and CDR2 SYGVKD. The germline V and J ends were trimmed by 5 bases and 1 base, with 14 bases remaining between them. This CDR3 is built from 15 residues. Here the CDR3 reads CAISRGALTQETQYF. CDR3 in DNA: TGTGCCATCAGTCGGGGGGCCCTGACCCAAGAGACCCAGTACTTC.

This sequence joins TRBV10-1 and TRBJ2-1; TRBD2 aligns across 7 bases. The V gene end was trimmed by 5 bases and the J gene end by 5 bases; junction bases not matched to a gene: 9. Germline-derived CDR1 and CDR2 are WNHNN and SYGVQD (reference sequence). This CDR3 has 15 residues. The CDR3 region has the DNA TGCGCCAGCAGTCCATTAGCGGGCGAACACAATGAGCAGTTCTTC. Its protein product is CASSPLAGEHNEQFF.

The chain's CDR3 is CASRYTGTTRGEQYF. DNA for the CDR3: TGTGCCAGCAGATATACTGGGACTACCCGGGGCGAGCAGTACTTC. The V gene is TRBV6-5, the J gene TRBJ2-7, with 7 bases matching TRBD2. CDR3 length: 15 amino acids. With 6 bases clipped from V and 6 bases from J, the junction kept 14 bases outside the gene matches. Germline assignment: CDR1 MNHEY and CDR2 SVGAGI.

The sample holds a few counts of this clone. The genes are TRBV12-3 or TRBV12-4 and TRBJ2-7; D remains unclear. V gave up 6 bases and J gave up 6 bases, with 12 bases separating them. The CDR3 covers 12 residues. CDR3 nucleotide sequence: TGTGCCAGCAGCCCCGGGTTGCGCGAGCAGTACTTC. This codes for CASSPGLREQYF.

This clone showed up just once. The V call is TRBV5-4, the J call TRBJ2-3; 8 positions agree with TRBD1. In germline, CDR1 is SGHNT, CDR2 YYREEE (reference sequence). The trim removed 0 bases at V and 3 bases at J, leaving 3 bases unmatched. This CDR3 is 15 amino acids long. In DNA, the CDR3 is TGTGCCAGCAGCTTGGCACAGGGGGGAACAGATACGCAGTATTTT. It yields the protein CASSLAQGGTDTQYF.

V is TRBV7-3 and J is TRBJ2-5; weak D call: TRBD2 (5 bases). Germline assignment: CDR1 SGHTA and CDR2 FQGTGA. The germline V and J ends were trimmed by 3 bases and 4 bases, with 15 bases remaining between them. The CDR3 has 15 amino acids. CDR3 DNA sequence: TGTGCCAGCAGCTTTTCGATAGATAGCGCAGAGACCCAGTACTTC. Its translation is CASSFSIDSAETQYF.

The chain uses TRBV6-5 and TRBJ1-1; perhaps TRBD1 as D (5 bases). V was cut by 2 bases and J by 1 base, with 8 bases left in between. There are 14 residues in the CDR3. Germline V gene lookup returns CDR1 MNHEY and CDR2 SVGAGI. CDR3 in amino acids: CASSYADKNTEAFF. The DNA of the CDR3 is TGTGCCAGCAGTTACGCGGACAAGAACACTGAAGCTTTCTTT.

The chain couples TRBV27 to TRBJ1-2, with 7 nucleotides matching TRBD1. Germline assignment: CDR1 MNHEY and CDR2 SMNVEV (reference sequence). V lost 5 bases, J lost 5 bases, and 14 bases stayed unmatched. The CDR3 runs 16 residues. CDR3 protein: CASSRGQAPNSYGYTF. CDR3 bases: TGTGCCAGCAGTCGAGGACAGGCGCCAAATTCATATGGCTACACCTTC.

The chain combines TRBV6-2 or TRBV6-3 with TRBJ2-3; 7 positions agree with TRBD2. The junction had 7 bases not matched to a gene; V was cut back by 2 bases and J by 5 bases. CDR3 size: 15 residues. Germline CDR1 MNHEY, CDR2 SVGEGT. CDR3 coding DNA: TGTGCCAGCAGTTACATGGCGGGAGCGCAAGATACGCAGTATTTT. The encoded protein is CASSYMAGAQDTQYF.

The gene calls are TRBV4-1 and TRBJ2-5, with 9 positions matching TRBD1. J lost 7 bases, V lost 0 bases, and 6 bases had no gene match. The CDR3 runs to 15 residues. The germline gives CDR1 MGHRA, CDR2 YSYEKL. The CDR3 reads CASSQDPDRGSTQYF. CDR3 DNA sequence: TGCGCCAGCAGCCAAGATCCGGACAGGGGATCGACCCAGTACTTC.